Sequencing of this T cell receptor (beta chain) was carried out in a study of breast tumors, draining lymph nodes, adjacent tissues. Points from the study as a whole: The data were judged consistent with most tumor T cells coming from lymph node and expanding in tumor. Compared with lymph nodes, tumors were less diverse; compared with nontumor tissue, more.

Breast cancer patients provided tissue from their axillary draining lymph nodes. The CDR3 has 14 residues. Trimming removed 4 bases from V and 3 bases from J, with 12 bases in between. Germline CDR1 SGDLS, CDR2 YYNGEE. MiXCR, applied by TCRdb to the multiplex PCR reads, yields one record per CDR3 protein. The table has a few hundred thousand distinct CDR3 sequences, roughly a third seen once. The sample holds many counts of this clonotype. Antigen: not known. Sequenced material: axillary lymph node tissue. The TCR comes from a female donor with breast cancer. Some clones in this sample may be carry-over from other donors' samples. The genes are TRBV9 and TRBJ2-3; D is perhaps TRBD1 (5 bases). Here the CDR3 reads CASSPNQGTDTQYF. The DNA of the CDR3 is TGTGCCAGCAGCCCGAACCAGGGTACAGATACGCAGTATTTT.